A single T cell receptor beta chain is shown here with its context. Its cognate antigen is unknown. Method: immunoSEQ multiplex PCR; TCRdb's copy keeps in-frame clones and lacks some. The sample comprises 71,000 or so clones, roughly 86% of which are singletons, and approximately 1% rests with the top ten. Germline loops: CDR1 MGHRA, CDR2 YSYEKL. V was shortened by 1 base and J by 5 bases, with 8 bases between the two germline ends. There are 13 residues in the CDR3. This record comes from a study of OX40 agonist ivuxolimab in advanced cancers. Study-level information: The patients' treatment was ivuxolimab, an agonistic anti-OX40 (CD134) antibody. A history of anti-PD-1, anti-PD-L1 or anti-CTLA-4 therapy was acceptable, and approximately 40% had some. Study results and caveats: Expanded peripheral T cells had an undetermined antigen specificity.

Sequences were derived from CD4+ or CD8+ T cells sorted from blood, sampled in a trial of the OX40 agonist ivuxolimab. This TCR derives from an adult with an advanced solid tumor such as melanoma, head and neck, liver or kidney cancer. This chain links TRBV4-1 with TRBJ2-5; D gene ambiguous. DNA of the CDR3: TGCGCCAGCAGCCAAGCACTTTCGGAGACCCAGTACTTC. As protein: CASSQALSETQYF.